This TCR beta chain was retrieved from a study of low-dose radiotherapy and immunotherapy resistance in tumors. Across the whole study: Cohort 1 patients were irradiated with 0.5 Gy fractions every 2 weeks to 6.5 Gy total. Those assigned to Cohort 2 were treated with 1 Gy per fraction every two weeks (13 Gy in total over 26 weeks). Starting cycle 1 day 1, oral aspirin 300 mg was given daily for four cycles. On an every-two-weeks schedule, patients received intravenous nivolumab 240 mg, along with ipilimumab 1 mg/kg every six weeks.

Germline V lookup: CDR1 SGHAT, CDR2 FQNNGV. The CDR3 sequence is 12 residues long. The V end was cut by 5 bases, the J end by 10 bases, with 15 bases between. The table lists this clonotype with a few counts. First-strand cDNA used TRAV- and TRBV-specific primers, covering alpha and beta chains. Amplification, which lasted around 18 PCR cycles, used a constant-region primer and V-primer adapter to amplify TCRs. TCRdb used MiXCR to reprocess the reads, holding one entry per CDR3 protein. This table has more than 9,500 distinct CDR3 sequences, approximately 40% appearing once. This TCR was sampled from a human donor with advanced metastatic prostate, ovarian, gallbladder or colorectal cancer (not recorded which). This table probably holds off-target reads from a library built for another chain. V and J are TRBV11-2 and TRBJ2-7, with unresolved D. CDR3 in amino acids: CASSEDRAGQYF. The CDR3 DNA reads TGTGCCAGCAGCGAGGACCGGGCAGGACAGTACTTC.